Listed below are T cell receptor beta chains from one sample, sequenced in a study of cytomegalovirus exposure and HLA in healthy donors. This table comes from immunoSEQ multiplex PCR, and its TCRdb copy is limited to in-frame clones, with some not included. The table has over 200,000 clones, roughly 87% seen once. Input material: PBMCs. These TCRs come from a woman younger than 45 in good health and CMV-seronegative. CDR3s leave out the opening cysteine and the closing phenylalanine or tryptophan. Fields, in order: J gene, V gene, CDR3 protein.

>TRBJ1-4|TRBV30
AWSLRQTATNEKLF
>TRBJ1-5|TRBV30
AWSVGGNQPQH
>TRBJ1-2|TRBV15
ATGREAWGYGYT
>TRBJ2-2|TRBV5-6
ASSLASQYAGELF
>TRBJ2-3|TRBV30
AWSVDNTDTQY
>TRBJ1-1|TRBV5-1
ASSPNIHRTGGETEAF
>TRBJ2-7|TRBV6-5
ASRSGLAGPYEQY
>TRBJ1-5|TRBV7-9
ASSLVGIGAQH
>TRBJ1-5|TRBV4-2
ASSQDASKGTQPQH
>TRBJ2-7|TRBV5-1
ASSLVSWGAYEQY
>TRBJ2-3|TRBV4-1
ASSQSGVSTDTQY
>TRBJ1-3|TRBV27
ASSPYRGNTIY
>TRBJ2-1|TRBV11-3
ASSFASRGREF
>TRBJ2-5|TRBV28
ASIGLASQETQY
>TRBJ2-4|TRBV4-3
ASSQEGLSSAKNIQY
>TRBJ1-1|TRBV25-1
ASSSSLGNTEAF
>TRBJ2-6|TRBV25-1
ASSESPVPGANVLT
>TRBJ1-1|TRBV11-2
ASSRAGLGNTEAF
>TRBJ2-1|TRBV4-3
ASSQVAGNPGNEQF
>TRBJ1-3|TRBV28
ASLGGSGNTIY
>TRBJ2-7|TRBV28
ASSFGGKGGLGYEQY
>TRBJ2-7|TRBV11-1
ASSFGSSYEQY
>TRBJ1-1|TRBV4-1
ASSRQPKTTGQDTEAF
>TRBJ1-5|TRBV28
ASSPDLAARVNQPQH
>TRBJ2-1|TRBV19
ASKGSRGGFEQF
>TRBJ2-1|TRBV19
ASSIPGSSGINEQF
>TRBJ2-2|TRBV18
ASSPRHTGELF
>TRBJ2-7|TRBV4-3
ASSHGTSGPYEQY
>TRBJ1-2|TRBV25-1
ASSEPGPRAGYGYT
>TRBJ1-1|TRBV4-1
ASSHDRLNTEAF
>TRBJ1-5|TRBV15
ATSRELSSNQPQH
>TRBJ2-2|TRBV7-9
AKDGGRDGELF
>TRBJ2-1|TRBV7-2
ASRWTSGSYNEQF